This T cell receptor (beta chain) was observed in a study of response to subunit inactivated influenza vaccine. General study results and limits: Every seasonal influenza vaccination brings in few new T cells, the authors suggested.

Worth noting for this clonotype: Its antigen is still unknown.

MiXCR was run by TCRdb on the RT-PCR reads, yielding one entry per CDR3 protein. The sample has hundreds of thousands of distinct CDR3 sequences; 16% are singletons. Here the sequenced sample was CD4+ T cells sorted from PBMCs, taken less than 30 months after vaccination. The source of this sequence is a man between 50 and 70 years old who received an inactivated influenza vaccine.

The CDR3 reads CASSQNPTGSSGNTIYF. The CDR3 nucleotides are TGCGCCAGCAGCCAAAACCCAACTGGGAGCTCTGGAAACACCATATATTTT. The rearrangement links TRBV4-3 to TRBJ1-3; no clear D. CDR1 and CDR2 from the germline V gene are LGHNA and YSLEER. The CDR3 length is 17 residues. V gave up 2 bases and J gave up 0 bases, with 14 bases separating them.